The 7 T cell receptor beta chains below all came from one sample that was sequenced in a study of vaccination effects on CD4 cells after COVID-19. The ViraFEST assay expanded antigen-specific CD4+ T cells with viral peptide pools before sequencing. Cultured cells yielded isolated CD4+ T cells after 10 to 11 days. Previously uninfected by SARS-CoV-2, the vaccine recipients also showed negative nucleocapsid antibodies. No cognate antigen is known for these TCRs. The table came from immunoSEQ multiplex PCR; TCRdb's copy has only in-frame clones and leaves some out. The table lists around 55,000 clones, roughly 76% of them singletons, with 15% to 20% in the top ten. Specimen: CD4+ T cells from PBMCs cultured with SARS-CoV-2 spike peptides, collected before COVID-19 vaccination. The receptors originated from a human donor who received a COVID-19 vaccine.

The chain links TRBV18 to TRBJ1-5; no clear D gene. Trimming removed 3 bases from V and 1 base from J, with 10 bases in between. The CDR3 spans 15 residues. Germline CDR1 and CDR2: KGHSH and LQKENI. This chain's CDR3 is CASSPTDTSNQPQHF. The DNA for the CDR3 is TGTGCCAGCTCACCGACCGATACCAGCAATCAGCCCCAGCATTTT.

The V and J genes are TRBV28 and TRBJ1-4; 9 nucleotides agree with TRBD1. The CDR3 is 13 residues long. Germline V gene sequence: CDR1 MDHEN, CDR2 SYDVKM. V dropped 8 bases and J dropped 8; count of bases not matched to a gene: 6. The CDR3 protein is CASLGQGREKLFF. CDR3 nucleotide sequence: TGTGCCAGCTTGGGACAGGGTAGAGAAAAACTGTTTTTT.

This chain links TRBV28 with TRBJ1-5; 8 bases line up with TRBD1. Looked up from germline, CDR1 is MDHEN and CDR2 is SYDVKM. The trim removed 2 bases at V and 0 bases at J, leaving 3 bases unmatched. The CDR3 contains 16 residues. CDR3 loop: CASSLRTGYSNQPQHF. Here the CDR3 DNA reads TGTGCCAGCAGTTTACGGACAGGGTATAGCAATCAGCCCCAGCATTTT. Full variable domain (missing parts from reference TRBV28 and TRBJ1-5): DVKVTQSSRYLVKRTGEKVFLECVQDMDHENMFWYRQDPGLGLRLIYFSYDVKMKEKGDIPEGYSVSREKKERFSLILESASTNQTSMYLCASSLRTGYSNQPQHFGDGTRLSIL.

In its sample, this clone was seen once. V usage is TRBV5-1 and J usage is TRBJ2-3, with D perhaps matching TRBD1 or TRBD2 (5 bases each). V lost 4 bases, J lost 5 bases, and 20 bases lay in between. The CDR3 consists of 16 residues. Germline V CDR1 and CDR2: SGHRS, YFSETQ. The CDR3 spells CASSPRRGRAGDTQYF. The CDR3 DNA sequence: TGCGCCAGCAGCCCTAGGCGTGGCAGGGCGGGAGATACGCAGTATTTT.

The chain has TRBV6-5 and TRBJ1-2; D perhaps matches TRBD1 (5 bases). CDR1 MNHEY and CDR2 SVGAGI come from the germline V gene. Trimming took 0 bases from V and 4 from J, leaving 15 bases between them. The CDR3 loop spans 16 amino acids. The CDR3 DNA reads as TGTGCCAGCAGTTACTCGGCGGGGACCTCAAGCTATGGCTACACCTTC. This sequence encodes CASSYSAGTSSYGYTF.

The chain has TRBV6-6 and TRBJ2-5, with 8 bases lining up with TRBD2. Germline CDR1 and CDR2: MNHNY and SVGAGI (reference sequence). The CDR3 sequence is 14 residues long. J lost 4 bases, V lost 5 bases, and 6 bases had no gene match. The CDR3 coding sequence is TGTGCCAGCAGTACTGGGACTAGTGGAGAGACCCAGTACTTC. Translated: CASSTGTSGETQYF.

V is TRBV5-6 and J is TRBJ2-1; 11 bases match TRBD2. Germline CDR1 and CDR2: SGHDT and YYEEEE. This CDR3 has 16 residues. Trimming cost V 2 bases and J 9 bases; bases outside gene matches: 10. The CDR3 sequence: CASSFYFSGGASEQFF. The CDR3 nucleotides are TGTGCCAGCAGCTTTTACTTTAGCGGGGGGGCCAGTGAGCAGTTCTTC.